These 10 T cell receptor beta chains came from one sample sequenced in a study of cytomegalovirus exposure and HLA in healthy donors. The data were produced by immunoSEQ multiplex PCR, yet TCRdb's version contains in-frame clones alone and is incomplete. The sample lists about 64,000 clones, 90% to 95% occurring once. Sequenced material: PBMCs. These receptors were collected from a woman aged 18 to 35 in good health and CMV-seropositive.

The chain carries TRBV6-5 and TRBJ2-5, with TRBD2 matching 7 bases. V lost 4 bases and J lost 4; bases outside the gene matches: 9. CDR1 and CDR2 from the germline V gene are MNHEY and SVGAGI. The CDR3 runs 15 residues. The CDR3 sequence is CASSSPAGLLETQYF. CDR3 DNA: TGTGCCAGCAGTTCACCAGCGGGATTGTTAGAGACCCAGTACTTC.

The V call is TRBV5-6, the J call TRBJ2-1; 10 bases align to TRBD1. The CDR3 is made up of 14 amino acids. The V and J ends lost 4 bases and 4 bases, in that order; junction bases with no gene match: 2. Germline V gene sequence: CDR1 SGHDT, CDR2 YYEEEE. Here the CDR3 reads CASSPGQGYNEQFF. The CDR3 region has the DNA TGTGCCAGCAGCCCGGGACAGGGGTACAATGAGCAGTTCTTC.

The DNA of the CDR3 is TGTGCCAGTAGTATAGAAGGAAGGAGGGGATCGCGGGGCTACACCTTC. As protein: CASSIEGRRGSRGYTF. This chain links TRBV19 with TRBJ1-2, with a weak D call TRBD1 (5 bases). V lost 0 bases to trimming and J lost 8 bases, with 19 bases between them. Germline V CDR1 and CDR2: LNHDA, SQIVND (reference sequence). This CDR3 contains 16 residues. The complete variable domain, with remaining parts taken from reference TRBV19 and TRBJ1-2, reads DGGITQSPKYLFRKEGQNVTLSCEQNLNHDAMYWYRQDPGQGLRLIYYSQIVNDFQKGDIAEGYSVSREKKESFPLTVTSAQKNPTAFYLCASSIEGRRGSRGYTFGSGTRLTVV.

This chain links TRBV28 with TRBJ1-5; D gene ambiguous. The germline V gene has CDR1 MDHEN and CDR2 SYDVKM. The CDR3 sequence is 14 residues long. The V gene lost 7 bases and the J gene lost 3 bases, with 13 bases spanning the gap. CDR3: CASNVGPDNQPQHF. The CDR3 DNA sequence: TGTGCCAGCAATGTGGGCCCAGACAATCAGCCCCAGCATTTT.

J is TRBJ2-1 and V is TRBV28; TRBD2 matches 12 bases. The CDR3 has 15 residues. V lost 5 bases, J lost 6 bases, and 5 bases stayed unmatched. Germline CDR1 MDHEN, CDR2 SYDVKM. In DNA form, the CDR3 reads TGTGCCAGCAGTCCTAGCGGGAGGGGTATCAATGAGCAGTTCTTC. This encodes CASSPSGRGINEQFF.

The rearrangement links TRBV9 to TRBJ2-5, with TRBD2 matching 9 bases. The CDR3 loop spans 17 amino acids. Germline V gene data show CDR1 as SGDLS and CDR2 as YYNGEE. Trimming cost V 0 bases and J 0 bases; bases outside gene matches: 6. The CDR3 here is CASSVGAASGNQETQYF. The CDR3 DNA reads as TGTGCCAGCAGCGTAGGGGCGGCTAGCGGGAACCAAGAGACCCAGTACTTC. Variable domain in full (rest from reference TRBV9 and TRBJ2-5): DSGVTQTPKHLITATGQRVTLRCSPRSGDLSVYWYQQSLDQGLQFLIQYYNGEERAKGNILERFSAQQFPDLHSELNLSSLELGDSALYFCASSVGAASGNQETQYFGPGTRLLVL.

This sequence joins TRBV19 and TRBJ2-3; the D gene is possibly TRBD1 (5 bases). Trimming left V 8 bases short and J 0 bases short, with 15 bases between. This CDR3 contains 15 residues. The V gene's germline CDR1 is LNHDA and CDR2 SQIVND (reference sequence). The chain's CDR3 is CASSPTGYSTDTQYF. The CDR3 nucleotides are TGTGCCAGTTCCCCAACAGGATATAGCACAGATACGCAGTATTTT.

The chain is built from TRBV6-5 and TRBJ2-7; D perhaps matches TRBD2 (6 bases). Germline CDR1 is MNHEY and CDR2 is SVGAGI. V lost 0 bases, J lost 2 bases, and 8 bases lay in between. The CDR3 contains 14 residues. As DNA, the CDR3 is TGTGCCAGCAGTTACTCGGGACTTCCCTACGAGCAGTACTTC. Translating gives CASSYSGLPYEQYF.

The rearrangement links TRBV6-1 to TRBJ1-6; tentatively, D is TRBD1 (5 bases). V lost 4 bases and J lost 8, with 12 bases in between. CDR1 MNHNS and CDR2 SASEGT come from the germline V gene. The length of the CDR3 is 14 residues. The CDR3 DNA reads as TGTGCCAGCAGTGGTCAGGGAAGTGATTCACCCCTCCACTTT. It codes for CASSGQGSDSPLHF.

This rearrangement joins TRBV5-1 to TRBJ2-3; 8 bases line up with TRBD1. V dropped 4 bases and J dropped 0; count of bases not matched to a gene: 13. The CDR3 totals 18 residues. Germline V gene lookup returns CDR1 SGHRS and CDR2 YFSETQ. CDR3 bases: TGCGCCAGCAGCACGGGCCGAAGGACAGGGTTAAGCACAGATACGCAGTATTTT. Its translation: CASSTGRRTGLSTDTQYF.